This entry lists 8 T cell receptor beta chains sequenced from one sample in a study of T cells in Graves' hyperthyroidism and ophthalmopathy. Amplified TCR beta CDR3 regions derived from RNA transcripts. Initially, a first-round RT-PCR of the TCR CDR3 employed the HTBI primer set. TCRdb fed the multiplex PCR reads into MiXCR, producing one record per CDR3 protein. The sample yields about 37,000 distinct CDR3 sequences, 50% to 55% seen once. The material sequenced was blood. The receptors stem from a middle-aged man with Graves' ophthalmopathy.

This clonotype was detected only once. The J gene is TRBJ1-2, the V gene TRBV5-6, with 8 bases aligning to TRBD1. The germline V gene has CDR1 SGHDT and CDR2 YYEEEE. V lost 5 bases, J lost 4 bases, and 7 bases stayed unmatched. This CDR3 has 14 residues. DNA of the CDR3: TGTGCCAGCAGTAGACAGGGGAGGATCTATGGCTACACCTTC. Amino acids: CASSRQGRIYGYTF.

The chain recombines TRBV19 with TRBJ1-3, with a weak D call TRBD1 (6 bases). CDR1 and CDR2 (germline): LNHDA, SQIVND (reference sequence). V lost 3 bases and J lost 3, with 24 bases in between. The CDR3 extends over 19 amino acids. DNA for the CDR3: TGTGCCAGTAGTATCCTCCCAGGGACAAATAGAAATGGTGGAAACACCATATATTTT. Residues: CASSILPGTNRNGGNTIYF.

About this clonotype itself: The CDR3 end shows no conserved phenylalanine or tryptophan, and so a read error is likely. The limits of the CDR3 on the DNA are not certain, so only TCRdb's listed CDR3 is given. The V and J genes are TRBV20-1 and TRBJ2-1. In germline, CDR1 is DFQATT, CDR2 SNEGSKA (reference sequence). The CDR3 length equals 8 residues, ends included. The chain's CDR3 is CSAQSVDT.

To note about this clonotype: Here the CDR3 omits its conserved ending phenylalanine or tryptophan, so a read error is the likely source. It is unclear where the CDR3 begins or ends on the DNA, so no DNA is shown, and the CDR3 is as TCRdb lists it. V usage is TRBV5-6 and J usage is TRBJ1-1. CDR1 SGHDT and CDR2 YYEEEE come from the germline V gene. The CDR3 totals 9 residues, both ends included. The CDR3 spells CASSSYCLL.

This chain links TRBV19 with TRBJ2-1; possible D gene TRBD2, 5 bases. Germline CDR1 is LNHDA and CDR2 is SQIVND (reference sequence). Deletions cut 7 bases from V and 3 bases from J, with 10 bases between. This CDR3 has 13 residues. The CDR3 reads CASKAGDYNEQFF. CDR3 bases: TGTGCCAGTAAGGCCGGGGACTACAATGAGCAGTTCTTC. The full variable domain, its missing parts supplied by reference TRBV19 and TRBJ2-1, is DGGITQSPKYLFRKEGQNVTLSCEQNLNHDAMYWYRQDPGQGLRLIYYSQIVNDFQKGDIAEGYSVSREKKESFPLTVTSAQKNPTAFYLCASKAGDYNEQFFGPGTRLTVL.

This chain links TRBV20-1 with TRBJ1-1; 9 bases map to TRBD1. Germline-derived CDR1 and CDR2 are DFQATT and SNEGSKA (reference sequence). The CDR3 spans 16 residues. The trim removed 2 bases at V and 0 bases at J, leaving 7 bases unmatched. CDR3 sequence reads: CSARRDRVGMNTEAFF. CDR3 nucleotides: TGCAGTGCTAGAAGGGACAGGGTAGGGATGAACACTGAAGCTTTCTTT.

This clonotype came up many times. V is TRBV20-1 and J is TRBJ2-1; no clear D gene. Per germline, CDR1 DFQATT and CDR2 SNEGSKA (reference sequence). CDR3 size: 11 residues. V was trimmed by 5 bases and J by 4 bases, leaving 6 bases between them. CDR3 bases: TGCAGTGCTCGAATTTACAATGAGCAGTTCTTC. It yields the protein CSARIYNEQFF.

This clonotype appeared many times. The chain couples TRBV11-3 to TRBJ2-5, with D possibly matching TRBD2 (5 bases). The V and J ends lost 5 bases and 9 bases respectively, with 16 bases between them. The CDR3 is made up of 13 amino acids. Germline V lookup: CDR1 SGHNT, CDR2 YENEEA. In DNA form, the CDR3 reads TGTGCCAGCAGCCTACAGTCAGAGGGTGCCCAGTACTTC. The encoded protein is CASSLQSEGAQYF.